This T cell receptor (beta chain) was sequenced in a study of patients and donors after allogeneic stem cell transplantation. Using its own MiXCR run on the RT-PCR reads, TCRdb lists one record per CDR3 protein. Counted here are approximately 200,000 distinct CDR3 sequences, more than 35% occurring once; the ten biggest clones make up approximately 32%. Trimming shortened V by 1 base and J by 9 bases, and 4 bases separated the two germline ends. Germline V gene sequence: CDR1 LGHDT, CDR2 YNNKEL (reference sequence). The CDR3 consists of 11 residues. V gene TRBV3-1 combines with J gene TRBJ1-5; D uncertain. The TCR was taken from a human donor who was either an allogeneic HSCT recipient or a stem cell or donor lymphocyte infusion donor (not recorded which). It is not recorded whose cells these are; they may come from a transplant donor. The sample taken for sequencing was blood, either unsorted or a sorted T cell fraction (not recorded which). The CDR3 is CASSQAAPQHF. In nucleotides, the CDR3 is TGTGCCAGCAGCCAAGCAGCGCCCCAGCATTTT.